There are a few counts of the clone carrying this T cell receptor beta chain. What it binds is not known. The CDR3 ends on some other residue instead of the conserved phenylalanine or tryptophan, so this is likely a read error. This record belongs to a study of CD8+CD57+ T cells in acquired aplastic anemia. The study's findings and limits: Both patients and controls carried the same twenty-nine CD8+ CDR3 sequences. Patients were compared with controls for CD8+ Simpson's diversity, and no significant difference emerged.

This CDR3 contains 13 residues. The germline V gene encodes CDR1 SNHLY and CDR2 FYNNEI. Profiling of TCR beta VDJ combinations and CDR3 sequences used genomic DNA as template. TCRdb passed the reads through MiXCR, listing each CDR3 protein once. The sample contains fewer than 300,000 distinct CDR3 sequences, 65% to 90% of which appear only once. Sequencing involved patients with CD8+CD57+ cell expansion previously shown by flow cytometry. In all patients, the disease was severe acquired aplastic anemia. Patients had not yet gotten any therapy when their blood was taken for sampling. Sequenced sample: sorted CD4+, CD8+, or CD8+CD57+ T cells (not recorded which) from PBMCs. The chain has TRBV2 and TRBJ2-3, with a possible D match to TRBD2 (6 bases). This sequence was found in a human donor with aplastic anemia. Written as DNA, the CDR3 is TGTGCCAGCGGTGACGGGGGTACAAATACGCAGTATTAT. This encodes CASGDGGTNTQYY.